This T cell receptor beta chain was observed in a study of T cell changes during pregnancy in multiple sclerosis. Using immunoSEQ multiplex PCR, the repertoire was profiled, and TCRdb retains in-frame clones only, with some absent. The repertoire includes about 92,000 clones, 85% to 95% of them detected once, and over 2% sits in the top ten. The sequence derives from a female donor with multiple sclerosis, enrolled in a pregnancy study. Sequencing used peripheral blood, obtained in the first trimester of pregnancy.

CDR3 sequence reads: CASSRGNTGELFF. In DNA, the CDR3 is TGTGCCAGCAGTCGGGGGAACACCGGGGAGCTGTTTTTT. J is TRBJ2-2 and V is TRBV25-1; a weak D match, TRBD2 (5 bases). The CDR3 is made up of 13 amino acids. V was pared by 5 bases and J by 1 base, with 5 bases between. Germline CDR1 and CDR2: MGHDK and SYGVNS.